Below are 10 T cell receptor beta chains sequenced from a single sample in a study of CXCR3-negative and CXCR3-positive naive CD8 T cells. All TRB cDNA libraries came from 5' RACE performed with UMI labels. TCRdb re-analyzed the 5' RACE reads; it lists each CDR3 protein once, without DNA. The sample includes around 81,000 distinct CDR3 sequences. Source material: naive CXCR3- CD8+ T cells from blood. Subset of the sample: CD45RO-CCR7+CD27+CD95- naive CD8+ T cells lacking CXCR3 (TNR3-). The receptors stem from a human donor in good health. Some clones in this sample may be carry-over from other donors' samples.

The chain has TRBV7-8 and TRBJ2-3; TCRdb returns TRBD2, unconfirmable since there is no DNA. Germline V gives CDR1 SGHVS, CDR2 FQNEAQ. The CDR3 contains 16 residues. The CDR3: CASSSLAGGPTDTQYF.

This chain uses TRBV20-1 with TRBJ1-1. Germline assignment: CDR1 DFQATT and CDR2 SNEGSKA (reference sequence). This CDR3 is 13 amino acids long. This CDR3 reads CSARDSGITEAFF.

This chain connects TRBV4-2 to TRBJ2-2. Germline lookup yields CDR1 LGHNA and CDR2 YNFKEQ. The CDR3 is 13 amino acids. This CDR3 reads CASSQGGDGELFF.

The chain carries TRBV28 and TRBJ2-1. Germline V gives CDR1 MDHEN, CDR2 SYDVKM. The CDR3 is 12 amino acids. The CDR3 here is CASSLFYNEQFF.

The gene calls are TRBV5-1 and TRBJ2-7; lacking DNA, the TRBD2 call made by TCRdb goes unchecked. The CDR3 extends over 14 amino acids. Germline loops: CDR1 SGHRS, CDR2 YFSETQ. The CDR3: CASSSLAPTYEQYF.

The chain is built from TRBV5-1 and TRBJ2-2. There are 17 residues in the CDR3. Germline V gene data show CDR1 as SGHRS and CDR2 as YFSETQ. CDR3 residues: CASSSDLASANTGELFF.

The chain is built from TRBV7-9 and TRBJ2-1; TCRdb lists TRBD1, though no DNA is available to test this call. From germline, CDR1 is SEHNR and CDR2 FQNEAQ (reference sequence). This CDR3 has 17 residues. The CDR3 sequence: CASSKAEDARGYNEQFF.

V is TRBV7-6 and J is TRBJ2-5. CDR3 length: 13 amino acids. CDR1 and CDR2 from the germline V gene are SGHVS and FNYEAQ. The CDR3 is CASSPGDQETQYF.

The chain uses TRBV20-1 and TRBJ2-7; the D call from TCRdb, TRBD2, cannot be confirmed without DNA. Germline CDR1 reads DFQATT; CDR2 reads SNEGSKA (reference sequence). The CDR3 contains 15 residues. CDR3 loop: CSANPSGQFSYEQYF.

The genes are TRBV28 and TRBJ2-1. CDR3 length: 11 residues. Germline CDR1 reads MDHEN; CDR2 reads SYDVKM. The CDR3 reads CASSPTHEQFF.